The 8 T cell receptor beta chains reported below all come from one sample, sequenced in a study of CD8 T cells in Susac syndrome. About 0.45 to 1 ug RNA was reverse transcribed with random hexamers. A single record per CDR3 protein comes from TCRdb applying MiXCR to the immunoSEQ multiplex PCR reads. Altogether roughly 400,000 distinct CDR3 sequences are present, approximately 89% being singletons, with the ten largest covering approximately 0.11%. Sequencing was performed on CD8+ T cells from PBMCs. The receptor source for this set is a human donor with multiple sclerosis.

This clonotype has just one count. The V call is TRBV6-5, the J call TRBJ1-2; 7 bases match TRBD1. J was trimmed by 4 bases and V by 2 bases; bases with no gene match: 13. Germline V gene sequence: CDR1 MNHEY, CDR2 SVGAGI. CDR3 size: 17 residues. The CDR3 protein is CASSYAQWGQNFYGYTF. The CDR3 DNA reads TGTGCCAGCAGTTACGCCCAGTGGGGACAGAATTTCTATGGCTACACCTTC.

The chain uses TRBV28 and TRBJ2-7; D may be TRBD1 (5 bases). CDR1 is MDHEN and CDR2 is SYDVKM in the germline V gene. The CDR3 length is 14 residues. Between the trimmed V and J ends, which lost 2 bases and 0 bases, there was a span of 8 bases. This chain's CDR3 is CASSLDQGSYEQYF. The CDR3 bases are TGTGCCAGCAGTTTAGATCAGGGCTCCTACGAGCAGTACTTC.

The chain has TRBV6-1 and TRBJ2-3; no clear D. Looked up from germline, CDR1 is MNHNS and CDR2 is SASEGT. V lost 1 base, J lost 0 bases, and 5 bases lay in between. This CDR3 comprises 14 residues. The CDR3 here is CASSEGRSTDTQYF. CDR3 nucleotide sequence: TGTGCCAGCAGTGAAGGTAGAAGCACAGATACGCAGTATTTT.

This rearrangement joins TRBV2 to TRBJ2-1; D unresolved. CDR3 length: 14 amino acids. V lost 4 bases to trimming and J lost 10 bases, with 17 bases between them. CDR1 and CDR2 (germline): SNHLY, FYNNEI. The CDR3 sequence: CASSVEGLTWEQFF. The DNA of the CDR3 is TGTGCCAGCAGTGTTGAAGGTCTAACTTGGGAGCAGTTCTTC.

The chain has TRBV27 and TRBJ2-7, with TRBD1 identical over 8 bases. CDR1 and CDR2 from the germline V gene are MNHEY and SMNVEV (reference sequence). V lost 4 bases to trimming and J lost 6 bases; unmatched junction nucleotides: 5. The CDR3 is 13 amino acids. CDR3: CASSWTGSGEQYF. The CDR3 nucleotides are TGTGCCAGCAGTTGGACAGGGTCGGGCGAGCAGTACTTC.

The genes are TRBV13 and TRBJ2-3; D not resolved. Trimming stripped 2 bases from V and 0 bases from J, with 12 bases between. This CDR3 is 16 amino acids long. Germline CDR1 PRHDT, CDR2 FYEKMQ (reference sequence). The CDR3, as DNA: TGTGCCAGCAGCTTACGGGTCGTCGGAAGCACAGATACGCAGTATTTT. Protein: CASSLRVVGSTDTQYF.

The CDR3 protein is CASSFSRDGYEQYF. The CDR3, as DNA: TGTGCCAGCAGTTTCTCCCGCGACGGATACGAGCAGTACTTC. The V call is TRBV27, the J call TRBJ2-7, with unresolved D. V shed 3 bases and J shed 4 bases, with 13 bases lying between them. This CDR3 has 14 residues. The V gene's germline CDR1 is MNHEY and CDR2 SMNVEV (reference sequence).

This clonotype was seen a single time. The chain links TRBV4-1 to TRBJ2-1; TRBD1 matches 12 bases. Germline lookup yields CDR1 MGHRA and CDR2 YSYEKL. The CDR3 extends over 16 amino acids. J was trimmed by 9 bases and V by 2 bases; bases with no gene match: 8. The CDR3 region has the DNA TGCGCCAGCAGCCAACCTCCGGGACAGGGGGCGCGTGAGCAGTTCTTC. This sequence encodes CASSQPPGQGAREQFF.